This T cell receptor beta chain is from a study of beta chain features in type 1 diabetes. To note about this clone: What it binds is not known.

Every bit of the isolated RNA underwent reverse transcription, so sequencing read expressed TCRB transcripts. The protocol was immunoSEQ multiplex PCR, while the TCRdb copy is restricted to in-frame clones and leaves out a portion. The sample holds 330,000 or so clones, around an eighth seen once. Findings of the study overall: A moderate, significant TCRB CDR3 shortening appeared in type 1 diabetes across four CD4+ subsets.

Germline V gives CDR1 SEHNR, CDR2 FQNEAQ (reference sequence). V was shortened by 6 bases and J by 2 bases, with 11 bases between the two germline ends. The CDR3 is made up of 13 amino acids. The sequence was collected from a woman under 30 with type 1 diabetes. The chain links TRBV7-9 to TRBJ2-7; no firm D call. The sequenced sample was naive CD4+ T cells from blood. The CDR3 sequence: CASSSFVAYEQYF. The CDR3 bases are TGTGCCAGCAGTTCTTTCGTTGCCTACGAGCAGTACTTC.